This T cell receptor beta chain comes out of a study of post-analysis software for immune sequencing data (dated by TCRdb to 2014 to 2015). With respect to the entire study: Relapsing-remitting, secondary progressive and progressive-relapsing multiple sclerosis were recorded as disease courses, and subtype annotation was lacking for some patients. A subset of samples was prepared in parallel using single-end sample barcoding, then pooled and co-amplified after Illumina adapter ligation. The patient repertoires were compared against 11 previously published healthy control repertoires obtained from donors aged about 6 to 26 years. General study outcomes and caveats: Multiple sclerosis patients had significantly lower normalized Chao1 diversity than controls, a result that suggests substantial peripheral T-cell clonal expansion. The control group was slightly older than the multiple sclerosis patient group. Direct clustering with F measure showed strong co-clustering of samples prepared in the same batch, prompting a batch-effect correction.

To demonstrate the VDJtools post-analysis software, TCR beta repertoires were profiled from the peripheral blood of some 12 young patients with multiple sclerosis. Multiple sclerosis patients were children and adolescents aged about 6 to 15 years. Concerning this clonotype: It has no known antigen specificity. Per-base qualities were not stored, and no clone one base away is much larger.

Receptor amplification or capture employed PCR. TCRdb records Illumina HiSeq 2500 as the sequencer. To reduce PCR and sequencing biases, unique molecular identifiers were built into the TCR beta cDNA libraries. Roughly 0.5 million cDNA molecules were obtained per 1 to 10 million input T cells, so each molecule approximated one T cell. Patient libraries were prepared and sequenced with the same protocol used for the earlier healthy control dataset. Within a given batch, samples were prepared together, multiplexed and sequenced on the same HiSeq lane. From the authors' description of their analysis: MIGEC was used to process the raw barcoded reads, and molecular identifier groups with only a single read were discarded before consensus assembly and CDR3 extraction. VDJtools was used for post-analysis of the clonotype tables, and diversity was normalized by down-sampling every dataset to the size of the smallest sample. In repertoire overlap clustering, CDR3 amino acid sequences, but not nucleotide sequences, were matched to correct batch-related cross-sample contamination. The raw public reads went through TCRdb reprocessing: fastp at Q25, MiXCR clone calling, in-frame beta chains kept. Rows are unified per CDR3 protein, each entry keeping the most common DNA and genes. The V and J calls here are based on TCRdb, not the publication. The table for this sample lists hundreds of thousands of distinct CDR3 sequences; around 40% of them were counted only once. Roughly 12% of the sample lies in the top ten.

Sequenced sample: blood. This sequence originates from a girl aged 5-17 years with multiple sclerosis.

CDR3 sequence: CASCQGQNYEQYF. DNA sequence: TGTGCTAGCTGCCAGGGCCAAAACTACGAGCAGTACTTC. The chain was built from TRBV7-7 and TRBJ2-7; the D gene is perhaps TRBD1, on 5 matching bases. From the cysteine up to the phenylalanine, the CDR3 has a length of 13 residues. Here the CDR3 DNA is all that survives: 39 bases in frame from base 1. The germline V gene (reference sequence) specifies SSHAT as CDR1 and FNYEAQ as CDR2. Here the CDR3 is joined to the reference TRBV7-7 and TRBJ2-7 genes, and the full variable domain is: GAGVSQSPRYKVTKRGQDVTLRCDPISSHATLYWYQQALGQGPEFLTYFNYEAQPDKSGLPSDRFSAERPEGSISTLTIQRTEQRDSAMYRCASCQGQNYEQYFGPGTRLTVT.